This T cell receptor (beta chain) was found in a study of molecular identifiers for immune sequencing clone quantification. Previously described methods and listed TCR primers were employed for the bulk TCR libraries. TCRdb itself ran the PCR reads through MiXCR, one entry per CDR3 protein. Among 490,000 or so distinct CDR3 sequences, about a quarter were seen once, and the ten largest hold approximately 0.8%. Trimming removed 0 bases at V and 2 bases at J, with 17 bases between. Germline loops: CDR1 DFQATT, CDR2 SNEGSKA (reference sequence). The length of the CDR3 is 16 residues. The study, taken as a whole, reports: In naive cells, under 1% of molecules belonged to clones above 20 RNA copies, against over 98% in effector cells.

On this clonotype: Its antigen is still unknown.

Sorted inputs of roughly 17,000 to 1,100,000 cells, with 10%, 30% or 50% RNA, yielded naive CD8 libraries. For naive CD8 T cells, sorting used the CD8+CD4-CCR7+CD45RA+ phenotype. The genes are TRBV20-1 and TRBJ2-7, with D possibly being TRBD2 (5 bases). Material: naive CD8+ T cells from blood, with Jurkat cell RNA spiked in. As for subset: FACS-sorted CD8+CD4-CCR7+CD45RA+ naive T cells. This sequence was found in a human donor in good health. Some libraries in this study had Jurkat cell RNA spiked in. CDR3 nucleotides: TGCAGTGCTAGAGATCCCGGACTTCACGGGGCCTACGAGCAGTACTTC. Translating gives CSARDPGLHGAYEQYF.